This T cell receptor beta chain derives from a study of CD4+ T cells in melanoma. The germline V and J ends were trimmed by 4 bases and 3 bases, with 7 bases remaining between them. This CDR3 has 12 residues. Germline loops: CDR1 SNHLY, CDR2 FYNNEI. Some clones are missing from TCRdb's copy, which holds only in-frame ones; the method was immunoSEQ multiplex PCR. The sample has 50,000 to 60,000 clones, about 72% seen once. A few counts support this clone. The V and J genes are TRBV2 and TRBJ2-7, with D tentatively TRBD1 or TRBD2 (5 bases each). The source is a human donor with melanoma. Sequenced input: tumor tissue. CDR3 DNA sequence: TGTGCCAGCAGTGGGGACGGCTACGAGCAGTACTTC. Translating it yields CASSGDGYEQYF.